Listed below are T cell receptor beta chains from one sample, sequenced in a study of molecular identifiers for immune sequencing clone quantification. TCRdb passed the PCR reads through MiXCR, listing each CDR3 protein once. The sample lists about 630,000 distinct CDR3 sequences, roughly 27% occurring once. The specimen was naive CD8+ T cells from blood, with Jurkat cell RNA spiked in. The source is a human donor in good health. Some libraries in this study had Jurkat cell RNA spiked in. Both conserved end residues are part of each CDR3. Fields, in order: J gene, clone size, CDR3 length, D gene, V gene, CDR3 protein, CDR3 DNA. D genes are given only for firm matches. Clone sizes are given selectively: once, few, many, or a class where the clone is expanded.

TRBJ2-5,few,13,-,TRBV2,CARSGTPEETQYF,TGTGCCAGAAGCGGGACACCAGAAGAGACCCAGTACTTC
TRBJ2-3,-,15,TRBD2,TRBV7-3,CASSFSGSGTDTQYF,TGTGCCAGCAGCTTCAGCGGGAGCGGCACAGATACGCAGTATTTT
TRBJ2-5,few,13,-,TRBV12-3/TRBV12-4,CASSKTRTETQYF,TGTGCCAGCAGCAAGACAAGGACGGAGACCCAGTACTTC
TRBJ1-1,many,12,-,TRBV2,CASIRGPTEAFF,TGTGCCAGCATACGGGGACCCACTGAAGCTTTCTTT
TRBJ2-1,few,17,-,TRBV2,CASSEALWAVTDNEQFF,TGTGCCAGCAGTGAAGCTCTATGGGCTGTAACCGACAATGAGCAGTTCTTC
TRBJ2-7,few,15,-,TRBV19,CASSIGVGPPYEQYF,TGTGCCAGTAGTATAGGGGTCGGACCACCGTACGAGCAGTACTTC
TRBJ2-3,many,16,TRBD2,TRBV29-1,CSVETPSGGATDTQYF,TGCAGCGTTGAAACGCCTAGCGGGGGTGCCACAGATACGCAGTATTTT
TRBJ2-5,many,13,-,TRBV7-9,CASSPEGSETQYF,TGTGCCAGCAGCCCCGAAGGGTCAGAGACCCAGTACTTC
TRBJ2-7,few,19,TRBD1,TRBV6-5,CASTRGSWDRLGRAYEQYF,TGTGCCAGCACCCGGGGGTCTTGGGACAGGTTAGGTAGGGCCTACGAGCAGTACTTC
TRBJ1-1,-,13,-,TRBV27,CASSPTEHEQAFF,TGTGCCAGCAGCCCGACCGAACATGAGCAAGCTTTCTTT
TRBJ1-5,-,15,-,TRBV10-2,CASGGSSYSNQPQHF,TGCGCCAGTGGCGGGTCTTCTTATAGCAATCAGCCCCAGCATTTT
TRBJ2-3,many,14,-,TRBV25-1,CASSQAGFTDTQYF,TGTGCCAGCAGTCAGGCCGGTTTCACAGATACGCAGTATTTT
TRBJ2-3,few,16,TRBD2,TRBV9,CASSVTSGSLIDTQYF,TGTGCCAGCAGCGTTACTAGCGGGAGTTTAATAGATACGCAGTATTTT
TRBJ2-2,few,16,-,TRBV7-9,CASSLGGGFDTGELFF,TGTGCCAGCAGCTTAGGAGGGGGTTTCGACACCGGGGAGCTGTTTTTT
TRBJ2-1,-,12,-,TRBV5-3,CACSLLENEQFF,TGTGCCTGCAGCTTGTTGGAGAATGAGCAGTTCTTC
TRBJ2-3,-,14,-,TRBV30,CAWSADGVGDTQYF,TGTGCCTGGAGTGCCGACGGCGTTGGGGATACGCAGTATTTT
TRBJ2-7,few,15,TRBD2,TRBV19,CASSLGLASTYEQYF,TGTGCCAGTAGTCTGGGACTAGCGTCGACCTACGAGCAGTACTTC
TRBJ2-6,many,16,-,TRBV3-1,CASSQDLYSGANVLTF,TGTGCCAGCAGCCAAGATTTATATTCTGGGGCCAACGTCCTGACTTTC
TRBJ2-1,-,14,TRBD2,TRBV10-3,CAISVGGGASEQFF,TGTGCCATCAGTGTTGGCGGGGGGGCCAGTGAGCAGTTCTTC
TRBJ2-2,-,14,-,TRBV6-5,CASSYGINTGELFF,TGTGCCAGCAGTTACGGGATCAACACCGGGGAGCTGTTTTTT
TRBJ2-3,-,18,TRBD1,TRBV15,CATSRAPGDRSSTDTQYF,TGTGCCACCAGCAGAGCGCCGGGGGACAGGTCTAGCACAGATACGCAGTATTTT
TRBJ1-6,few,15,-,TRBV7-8,CASSLLRDTGAPLHF,TGTGCCAGCAGCTTACTACGGGACACCGGGGCACCCCTCCACTTT
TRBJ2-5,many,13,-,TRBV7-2,CASSDTYQETQYF,TGTGCCAGCAGCGACACGTACCAAGAGACCCAGTACTTC
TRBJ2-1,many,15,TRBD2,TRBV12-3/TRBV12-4,CASTPGLAEYNEQFF,TGTGCCAGCACCCCCGGACTAGCGGAGTACAATGAGCAGTTCTTC
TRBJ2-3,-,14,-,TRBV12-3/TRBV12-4,CASSLTTFPDTQYF,TGTGCCAGCAGTTTGACCACCTTCCCAGATACGCAGTATTTT
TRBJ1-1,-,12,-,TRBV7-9,CASSTVSNEALF,TGTGCGAGCAGCACCGTTTCGAATGAAGCTCTCTTT